This TCR beta chain appears in the sequencing data of a study of graft-versus-host responses after intestinal transplantation. Sequenced by immunoSEQ multiplex PCR; TCRdb stores in-frame clones only, minus some. The sample shows about 14,000 clones, about 36% of them seen only once. Responders (roughly 200,000, CFSE-labeled) met roughly 200,000 stimulators that were irradiated and violet-dye-labeled. The CDR3 extends over 14 amino acids. Trimming removed 0 bases from V and 2 bases from J, with 8 bases in between. Germline V gene lookup returns CDR1 MGHRA and CDR2 YSYEKL. Points from the study as a whole: Ileal or blood samples showed some GvH clones first, and such clones were also found in recipient marrow. Early post-transplant HvG declines tracked with peak circulating GvH clone levels.

This clone was found a few times. V usage is TRBV4-1 and J usage is TRBJ2-7, with D unresolved. The receptor was derived from a human patient who received an intestinal transplant. The sample in question was alloreactive CD4+ T cells from a mixed lymphocyte reaction culture, obtained before intestinal transplant. The subset denotes: CFSE-low proliferating T cells sorted from approximately six-day pre-transplant mixed lymphocyte reaction (GvH or HvG direction). CDR3 in amino acids: CASSQDSPPYEQYF. In DNA, the CDR3 is TGCGCCAGCAGCCAAGATAGTCCCCCCTACGAGCAGTACTTC.